This TCR beta chain is from a study of T cell responses to AZD1222 COVID-19 vaccine. The sample holds one count of this clone. The CDR3 is made up of 14 amino acids. Trimming took 2 bases from V and 4 from J, leaving 12 bases between them. The germline CDR1 and CDR2 sequences are SGHRS and YFSETQ. Generated by immunoSEQ multiplex PCR, the TCRdb table keeps only in-frame clones and is missing some. The sample lists 120,000 or so clones, over 75% occurring once. The sequenced sample was peripheral blood, obtained on day 0 of AZD1222 vaccination. The TCR sequence derives from an adult in good health. The chain links TRBV5-1 to TRBJ1-1; a possible D gene is TRBD1 (5 bases). CDR3 region: CASSFAVGGTEAFF. In DNA form, the CDR3 reads TGCGCCAGCAGCTTTGCGGTGGGGGGCACTGAAGCTTTCTTT.